Included here is one T cell receptor beta chain sequence, with context. Its antigen is unknown. These data belong to a study of T-cell memory formation after mild COVID-19. Findings and limits, study-wide: CD4+ contracting clones were found mainly in CM and EM, and CD8+ ones in EMRA.

After 5'RACE with constant-segment primers, TCR alpha and TCR beta cDNA libraries carrying sample barcodes and UMIs were obtained. TCRdb reanalysed the 5' RACE reads using MiXCR and keeps one entry per CDR3 protein. In the table there are about 560,000 distinct CDR3 sequences, 15% to 20% of which are singletons. With 4 bases removed from V and 3 bases from J, the gap between germline ends came to 8 bases. This CDR3 region has 13 residues. V usage is TRBV12-3 or TRBV12-4 and J usage is TRBJ2-3, with D unclear. The sequence derives from an adult woman who had mild COVID-19 (a few samples of this study predate the infection). Cell type and time point are not known. The specimen sequenced was PBMCs or a T cell subset sorted from them (not recorded which). CDR3 nucleotide sequence: TGTGCCAGCAGTTCAGAGGAAACAGATACGCAGTATTTT. Residues: CASSSEETDTQYF.